These 25 T cell receptor beta chains came from one sample sequenced in a study of blood T cell repertoires in COVID-19. Profiled with immunoSEQ multiplex PCR; TCRdb holds only in-frame clones, not every one. Of roughly 130,000 clones in the sample, about 92% are singletons; the top ten hold around 3.8%. Sequencing input: peripheral blood. The receptors were sampled from a man in his forties or fifties with active COVID-19.

V usage is TRBV18 and J usage is TRBJ2-3, with D perhaps TRBD2 (7 bases). The V gene lost 3 bases and the J gene lost 0 bases, with 13 bases spanning the gap. In germline, CDR1 is KGHSH, CDR2 LQKENI. The CDR3 loop spans 16 amino acids. The DNA of the CDR3 is TGTGCCAGCTCACCGCGCGGGGGCCTGAGCACAGATACGCAGTATTTT. Its protein product is CASSPRGGLSTDTQYF.

The sample holds a few counts of this clone. The chain recombines TRBV6-6 with TRBJ1-3; D ambiguous. This CDR3 is 16 amino acids long. The V gene lost 6 bases and the J gene lost 0 bases, with 15 bases spanning the gap. Germline CDR1 MNHNY, CDR2 SVGAGI (reference sequence). The CDR3 DNA follows: TGTGCCAGCAGGGCGGATGGCAGAATCTCTGGAAACACCATATATTTT. Translation gives CASRADGRISGNTIYF.

This clone was observed a single time. The chain has TRBV10-2 and TRBJ1-1, with 9 bases lining up with TRBD1. The V gene's germline CDR1 is WSHSY and CDR2 SAAADI. The ends lost 5 bases at V and 5 bases at J; junction bases unmatched: 6. This CDR3 region has 14 residues. The CDR3 sequence: CASSTRQGGTEAFF. The DNA for the CDR3 is TGCGCCAGCAGTACTAGACAGGGGGGGACTGAAGCTTTCTTT.

The chain has TRBV19 and TRBJ2-1; TRBD1 aligns across 11 bases. CDR1 and CDR2 (germline): LNHDA, SQIVND (reference sequence). The trim removed 6 bases at V and 0 bases at J, leaving 7 bases unmatched. CDR3 length: 17 residues. The CDR3 spells CASSPLGTGGSYNEQFF. The DNA for the CDR3 is TGTGCCAGTAGCCCCCTCGGGACAGGGGGCTCCTACAATGAGCAGTTCTTC.

V gene TRBV4-2 combines with J gene TRBJ2-1; 12 nucleotides agree with TRBD2. The CDR3 contains 17 residues. With V trimmed by 3 bases and J by 2 bases, 5 bases remained unmatched. Per germline, CDR1 LGHNA and CDR2 YNFKEQ. The CDR3 protein is CASSQVGTSGPYNEQFF. The CDR3 DNA sequence: TGTGCCAGCAGCCAGGTGGGGACTAGCGGGCCCTACAATGAGCAGTTCTTC.

This chain uses TRBV19 with TRBJ2-1; D is possibly TRBD2 (7 bases). The CDR3 runs 14 residues. Germline lookup yields CDR1 LNHDA and CDR2 SQIVND (reference sequence). Trimming took off 5 bases at V and 6 bases at J, with 14 bases between the two ends. The CDR3 loop reads CASSSGGPSNEQFF. The CDR3 region has the DNA TGTGCCAGTAGTTCCGGGGGGCCGAGCAATGAGCAGTTCTTC. The whole variable domain, filled in from reference TRBV19 and TRBJ2-1, reads DGGITQSPKYLFRKEGQNVTLSCEQNLNHDAMYWYRQDPGQGLRLIYYSQIVNDFQKGDIAEGYSVSREKKESFPLTVTSAQKNPTAFYLCASSSGGPSNEQFFGPGTRLTVL.

V and J are TRBV18 and TRBJ1-2; 7 bases are a match to TRBD1. CDR1 is KGHSH and CDR2 is LQKENI in the germline V gene. CDR3 length: 15 residues. V lost 1 base, J lost 2 bases, and 4 bases stayed unmatched. The CDR3 sequence: CASSPQAGGNYGYTF. CDR3 in DNA: TGTGCCAGCTCACCACAGGCAGGGGGAAACTATGGCTACACCTTC. The full variable domain, completed using reference TRBV18 and TRBJ1-2, is NAGVMQNPRHLVRRRGQEARLRCSPMKGHSHVYWYRQLPEEGLKFMVYLQKENIIDESGMPKERFSAEFPKEGPSILRIQQVVRGDSAAYFCASSPQAGGNYGYTFGSGTRLTVV.

The chain has TRBV6-5 and TRBJ1-1; D not certain. CDR1 is MNHEY, CDR2 SVGAGI, per germline. V gave up 8 bases and J gave up 1 base, with 8 bases separating them. This CDR3 spans 12 amino acids. The CDR3 protein is CASHRGNTEAFF. CDR3 nucleotides: TGTGCCAGCCACCGGGGGAACACTGAAGCTTTCTTT.

The gene calls are TRBV9 and TRBJ2-3; 9 nucleotides agree with TRBD2. After removal of 6 bases from V and 3 bases from J, the junction contained 11 bases not matched to a gene. The CDR3 has 16 amino acids. From germline, CDR1 is SGDLS and CDR2 YYNGEE. CDR3 loop: CASTQAGGVITDTQYF. CDR3 coding DNA: TGTGCCAGCACCCAAGCGGGGGGCGTAATTACAGATACGCAGTATTTT.

The V call is TRBV9, the J call TRBJ2-1, with 10 nucleotides matching TRBD2. Per the germline V gene, CDR1 is SGDLS and CDR2 is YYNGEE. The CDR3 sequence is 17 residues long. V lost 0 bases and J lost 3; bases outside the gene matches: 6. The DNA for the CDR3 is TGTGCCAGCAGCGTAGGATCTAGCGGGAGTGACTACAATGAGCAGTTCTTC. Translated: CASSVGSSGSDYNEQFF.

The chain recombines TRBV5-5 with TRBJ2-2, with 12 bases identical to TRBD1. CDR1 and CDR2 from the germline V gene are SGHKS and YYEKEE (reference sequence). Trimming cost V 5 bases and J 5 bases; bases outside gene matches: 10. CDR3 length: 17 residues. CDR3 sequence: CASSRGGTGGRTGELFF. The CDR3, as DNA: TGTGCCAGCAGTCGTGGGGGGACAGGGGGCCGAACCGGGGAGCTGTTTTTT.

This chain links TRBV28 with TRBJ2-1; no firm D call. The length of the CDR3 is 15 residues. CDR1 and CDR2 from the germline V gene are MDHEN and SYDVKM. The germline V and J ends were trimmed by 8 bases and 3 bases, with 17 bases remaining between them. The CDR3 DNA follows: TGTGCCAGCGGGCCAACTGGCGTTGGCTACAATGAGCAGTTCTTC. Amino acid sequence: CASGPTGVGYNEQFF.

The chain employs TRBV5-4 and TRBJ2-2; D may be TRBD1 (6 bases). Between the trimmed V and J ends, which lost 4 bases and 2 bases, there was a span of 12 bases. In germline, CDR1 is SGHNT, CDR2 YYREEE (reference sequence). CDR3 size: 15 residues. CDR3 amino acids: CASSPGQINTGELFF. CDR3 bases: TGTGCCAGCAGCCCGGGACAAATTAACACCGGGGAGCTGTTTTTT.

The chain has TRBV27 and TRBJ2-1; 8 bases match TRBD2. The CDR3 extends over 16 amino acids. Germline trimming cut 5 bases from V and 3 bases from J; bases unmatched to any gene: 9. The germline CDR1 and CDR2 sequences are MNHEY and SMNVEV (reference sequence). CDR3 residues: CASSLQASGFYNEQFF. CDR3 DNA sequence: TGTGCCAGCAGTCTTCAGGCTAGCGGGTTCTACAATGAGCAGTTCTTC.

The gene calls are TRBV6-5 and TRBJ1-5, with a possible D match to TRBD1 (5 bases). The V gene lost 10 bases and the J gene lost 2 bases, with 18 bases spanning the gap. The germline CDR1 and CDR2 sequences are MNHEY and SVGAGI. The CDR3 runs 15 residues. CDR3 sequence (DNA): TGTGCCACCGCCGTCCGTCCGGGGGGCAATCAGCCCCAGCATTTT. Protein product: CATAVRPGGNQPQHF.

This sequence joins TRBV27 and TRBJ1-5; D might be TRBD1 (5 bases). With 6 bases removed from V and 1 base from J, the gap between germline ends came to 16 bases. Germline-derived CDR1 and CDR2 are MNHEY and SMNVEV (reference sequence). CDR3 length: 16 amino acids. CDR3 in DNA: TGTGCCAGCAGCCGTCGGGGGGACGCGAGCAATCAGCCCCAGCATTTT. Translation: CASSRRGDASNQPQHF.

CDR3 DNA: TGTGCCAGCAGCCACTATTCCGGGACAGGGATAGGAGAGACCCAGTACTTC. Translation gives CASSHYSGTGIGETQYF. The J gene is TRBJ2-5, the V gene TRBV14, with 9 bases fitting TRBD1. Germline V lookup: CDR1 SGHDN, CDR2 FVKESK. This CDR3 comprises 17 residues. With 3 bases clipped from V and 4 bases from J, the junction kept 12 bases outside the gene matches.

This chain joins TRBV4-1 and TRBJ1-6; weak D call: TRBD1 (5 bases). The CDR3 spans 16 residues. V was cut by 1 base and J by 2 bases, with 9 bases left in between. Germline V lookup: CDR1 MGHRA, CDR2 YSYEKL. The CDR3 sequence is CASSQGAGTYNSPLHF. The CDR3 DNA follows: TGCGCCAGCAGCCAAGGAGCAGGGACCTATAATTCACCCCTCCACTTT.

This clone was recorded a few times. V is TRBV5-1 and J is TRBJ1-2; D not certain. The CDR3 is 14 amino acids. Between the trimmed V and J ends, which lost 4 bases and 1 base, there was a span of 11 bases. Germline CDR1 reads SGHRS; CDR2 reads YFSETQ. The CDR3 nucleotides read TGCGCCAGCAGCCCCTCAATGAGTAACTATGGCTACACCTTC. This codes for CASSPSMSNYGYTF.

The CDR3: CASSPLGNTEAFF. The CDR3 bases are TGTGCCAGCAGCCCCCTAGGGAACACTGAAGCTTTCTTT. The genes are TRBV3-1 (or the pseudogene TRBV3-2) and TRBJ1-1; D unclear. The germline V gene has CDR1 LGHDT and CDR2 YNNKEL (reference sequence). CDR3 size: 13 residues. V lost 4 bases and J 1 base, leaving 7 bases between the germline ends.

This clone was detected once. CDR3 protein: CAIRTGEMNTEAFF. CDR3 in DNA: TGTGCCATCCGAACAGGGGAAATGAACACTGAAGCTTTCTTT. V and J are TRBV27 and TRBJ1-1, with TRBD1 matching over 7 bases. The CDR3 loop spans 14 amino acids. Germline V gene lookup returns CDR1 MNHEY and CDR2 SMNVEV (reference sequence). V shed 10 bases and J 0 bases; nucleotides not matched to a gene: 8.

As for this clone: Other DNA sequences in the same sample also yield this CDR3. This chain connects TRBV5-1 to TRBJ2-6; TRBD1 matches 10 bases. CDR1 SGHRS and CDR2 YFSETQ come from the germline V gene. The CDR3 spans 18 residues. After removal of 4 bases from V and 2 bases from J, the junction contained 9 bases not matched to a gene. Written as DNA, the CDR3 is TGCGCCAGCAGCGACCCGGGACAGGGGAAGGCTGGGGCCAACGTCCTGACTTTC. It codes for CASSDPGQGKAGANVLTF.

The chain links TRBV19 to TRBJ2-3, with TRBD1 identical over 8 bases. From germline, CDR1 is LNHDA and CDR2 SQIVND (reference sequence). This CDR3 is built from 14 residues. V was pared by 9 bases and J by 1 base, with 6 bases of the junction left unmatched. In DNA form, the CDR3 reads TGTGCCAGAAGGGACAGGACGCGCACAGATACGCAGTATTTT. It encodes CARRDRTRTDTQYF.

The chain couples TRBV11-2 to TRBJ2-5; D unclear. V dropped 5 bases and J dropped 7 bases, with 14 bases sitting between them. The CDR3 length is 13 residues. The germline gives CDR1 SGHAT, CDR2 FQNNGV. CDR3 sequence: CASSPQAQATQYF. CDR3 nucleotides: TGTGCCAGCAGCCCCCAGGCCCAGGCGACCCAGTACTTC.

J is TRBJ1-5 and V is TRBV27; 8 bases map to TRBD1. CDR3 length equals 14 residues. Trimming took 5 bases from V and 4 from J; bases not matched to a gene: 4. Germline CDR1 and CDR2: MNHEY and SMNVEV (reference sequence). This chain's CDR3 is CASSPTGVNQPQHF. In nucleotides, the CDR3 is TGTGCCAGCAGTCCGACAGGGGTAAATCAGCCCCAGCATTTT.